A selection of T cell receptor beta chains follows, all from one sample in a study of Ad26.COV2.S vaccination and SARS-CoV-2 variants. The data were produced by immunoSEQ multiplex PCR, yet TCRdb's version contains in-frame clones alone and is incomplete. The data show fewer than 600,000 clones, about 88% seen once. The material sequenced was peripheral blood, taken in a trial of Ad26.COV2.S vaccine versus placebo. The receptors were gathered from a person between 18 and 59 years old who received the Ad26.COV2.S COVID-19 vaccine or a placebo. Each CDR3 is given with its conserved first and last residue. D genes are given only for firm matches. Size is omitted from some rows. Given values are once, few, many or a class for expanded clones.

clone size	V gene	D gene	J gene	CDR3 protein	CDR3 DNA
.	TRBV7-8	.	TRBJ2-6	CASSLRTGANVLTF	TGTGCCAGCAGCTTAAGGACTGGGGCCAACGTCCTGACTTTC
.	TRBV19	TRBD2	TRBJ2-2	CASRAGDGELFF	TGTGCCAGTAGAGCGGGGGACGGGGAGCTGTTTTTT
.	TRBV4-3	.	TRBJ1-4	CASSQLFGGPREKLFF	TGCGCCAGCAGCCAACTCTTCGGCGGACCTCGGGAAAAACTGTTTTTT
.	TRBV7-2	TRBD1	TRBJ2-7	CASSLVRGSDEQYF	TGTGCCAGCAGCTTAGTCAGGGGGAGCGACGAGCAGTACTTC
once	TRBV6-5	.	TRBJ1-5	CASRVSSYQPQHF	TGTGCCAGCCGGGTTTCGAGCTATCAGCCCCAGCATTTT
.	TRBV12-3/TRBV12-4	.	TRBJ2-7	CASARMMGYEQYF	TGTGCCAGCGCCCGGATGATGGGATACGAGCAGTACTTC
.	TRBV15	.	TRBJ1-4	CATSRGWALNEKLFF	TGTGCCACCAGCAGAGGTTGGGCCCTTAATGAAAAACTGTTTTTT
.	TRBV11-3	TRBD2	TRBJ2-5	CASSLGVAGEETQYF	TGTGCCAGCAGCTTAGGGGTTGCGGGGGAAGAGACCCAGTACTTC
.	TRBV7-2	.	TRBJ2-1	CASSHQAFRVENEQFF	TGTGCCAGCAGCCACCAGGCCTTCAGGGTGGAGAATGAGCAGTTCTTC
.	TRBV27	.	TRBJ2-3	CASSLSRQSTDTQYF	TGTGCCAGCAGTTTATCGAGGCAGAGCACAGATACGCAGTATTTT
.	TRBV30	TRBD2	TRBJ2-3	CAWSLTSASTDTQYF	TGTGCCTGGAGCCTAACTAGCGCGAGTACAGATACGCAGTATTTT
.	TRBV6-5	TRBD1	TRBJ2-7	CASSYSGQISYEQYF	TGTGCCAGCAGTTACTCGGGACAGATATCCTACGAGCAGTACTTC
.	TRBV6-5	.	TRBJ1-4	CASSFTTGLNEKLFF	TGTGCCAGCAGTTTTACGACAGGTCTAAATGAAAAACTGTTTTTT
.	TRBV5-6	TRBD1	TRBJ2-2	CASSLPPGQSYGGELFF	TGTGCCAGCAGCCTACCCCCGGGACAGAGTTATGGGGGGGAGCTGTTTTTT
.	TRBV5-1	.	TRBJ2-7	CASSSGEGVLYEQYF	TGCGCCAGCAGCTCGGGAGAGGGGGTCCTCTACGAGCAGTACTTC
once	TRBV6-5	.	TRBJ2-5	CASRSGGQETQYF	TGTGCCAGCAGATCCGGGGGACAAGAGACCCAGTACTTC
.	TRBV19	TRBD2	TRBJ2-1	CASRPAGRRGGHNEQFF	TGTGCCAGTAGACCAGCAGGGAGGCGCGGGGGTCACAATGAGCAGTTCTTC
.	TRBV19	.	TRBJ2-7	CASSARLTPYEQYF	TGTGCCAGTAGTGCTCGCTTAACCCCCTACGAGCAGTACTTC
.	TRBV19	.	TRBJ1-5	CASSPGHNQPQHF	TGTGCCAGTAGCCCGGGTCACAATCAGCCCCAGCATTTT